Shown below are 13 T cell receptor beta chains from a single sample sequenced in a study of blood T cell repertoires in COVID-19. Sequenced by immunoSEQ multiplex PCR; TCRdb stores in-frame clones only, minus some. The table lists about 150,000 clones, about 89% of them singletons, with about 0.57% in the top ten. The sample taken for sequencing was peripheral blood. The origin of the receptors is a man aged 45-60 years with acute or convalescent COVID-19.

The V call is TRBV10-3, the J call TRBJ1-5; the D gene is possibly TRBD1 (5 bases). V gave up 6 bases and J gave up 5 bases, with 11 bases separating them. The CDR3 covers 13 residues. CDR1 and CDR2 (germline): ENHRY, SYGVKD. CDR3 DNA sequence: TGTGCCATCAGAGCAGGGCATGATCAGCCCCAGCATTTT. This translates into CAIRAGHDQPQHF.

The chain has TRBV28 and TRBJ2-7; D may be TRBD1 (6 bases). Trimming cost V 1 base and J 1 base, with 8 bases left between them. Germline assignment: CDR1 MDHEN and CDR2 SYDVKM. The CDR3 spans 14 residues. For the CDR3, the DNA is TGTGCCAGCAGTTTATCCGGGACATCCTACGAGCAGTACTTC. It encodes CASSLSGTSYEQYF.

The chain joins TRBV19 to TRBJ2-4, with 11 bases fitting TRBD1. Germline V gene sequence: CDR1 LNHDA, CDR2 SQIVND (reference sequence). J gave up 0 bases and V 7 bases, and 8 bases lay outside the gene matches. This CDR3 is built from 17 residues. CDR3: CASKDRGLELAKNIQYF. The CDR3 DNA reads as TGTGCCAGTAAGGACAGGGGGCTGGAGTTAGCCAAAAACATTCAGTACTTC.

The V gene is TRBV5-1, the J gene TRBJ1-5, with D possibly being TRBD1 (6 bases). Germline V gene sequence: CDR1 SGHRS, CDR2 YFSETQ. The CDR3 contains 15 residues. Trimming pared 0 bases from V and 0 bases from J, leaving 7 bases between. The CDR3 loop reads CASSLGDISNQPQHF. Written as DNA, the CDR3 is TGCGCCAGCAGCTTGGGGGACATTAGCAATCAGCCCCAGCATTTT.

This chain connects TRBV2 to TRBJ1-5; 7 nucleotides match TRBD1. CDR3 length: 15 amino acids. The junction had 10 bases not matched to a gene; V was cut back by 6 bases and J by 5 bases. The V gene's germline CDR1 is SNHLY and CDR2 FYNNEI. Here the CDR3 DNA reads TGTGCCAGCAGACGGGGGCCCACAGGGGATCAGCCCCAGCATTTT. This sequence encodes CASRRGPTGDQPQHF.

V is TRBV11-2 and J is TRBJ1-2; no firm D call. V was pared by 0 bases and J by 10 bases, with 15 bases between. The CDR3 extends over 14 amino acids. The germline V gene encodes CDR1 SGHAT and CDR2 FQNNGV. CDR3 coding DNA: TGTGCCAGCAGCTTAGATCCAGGTCGGCAGCTCTACACCTTC. This gives the protein CASSLDPGRQLYTF.

J is TRBJ2-1 and V is TRBV6-5, with 7 positions matching TRBD2. V lost 5 bases, J lost 7 bases, and 8 bases stayed unmatched. CDR1 is MNHEY and CDR2 is SVGAGI in the germline V gene. There are 14 residues in the CDR3. The CDR3 nucleotides are TGTGCCAGCAGTCACCGGACTAGTTGGAATGAGCAGTTCTTC. As protein: CASSHRTSWNEQFF.

The V call is TRBV4-2, the J call TRBJ2-1, with TRBD2 as a possible D gene (5 bases). V lost 0 bases and J lost 9, with 12 bases in between. Looked up from germline, CDR1 is LGHNA and CDR2 is YNFKEQ. The CDR3 extends over 14 amino acids. The CDR3 DNA sequence: TGTGCCAGCAGCCAAGATCCTTTAGCGCGTGAGCAGTTCTTC. Translation gives CASSQDPLAREQFF.

The V and J genes are TRBV30 and TRBJ1-5; 9 bases map to TRBD1. Per germline, CDR1 GTSNPN and CDR2 SVGIG (reference sequence). V dropped 1 base and J dropped 1; count of bases not matched to a gene: 5. The CDR3 runs to 16 residues. CDR3 coding DNA: TGTGCCTGGAGTGATCCCGGGACAGGGAGCAATCAGCCCCAGCATTTT. This translates into CAWSDPGTGSNQPQHF.

The J gene is TRBJ2-5, the V gene TRBV5-1, with D possibly matching TRBD2 (6 bases). This CDR3 region has 14 residues. Trimming shortened V by 2 bases and J by 5 bases, and 13 bases separated the two germline ends. CDR1 SGHRS and CDR2 YFSETQ come from the germline V gene. CDR3 sequence (DNA): TGCGCCAGCAGCTTAGGCACTAGCTTGGAGACCCAGTACTTC. It translates to CASSLGTSLETQYF.

The rearrangement joins TRBV7-2 to TRBJ1-6; the D gene is possibly TRBD1 (5 bases). This CDR3 comprises 14 residues. V was cut by 3 bases and J by 9 bases, with 12 bases left in between. Germline V lookup: CDR1 SGHTA, CDR2 FQGNSA. The CDR3 loop reads CASSFLRASSPLHF. The CDR3 DNA reads as TGTGCCAGCAGCTTTCTCAGGGCGAGTTCACCCCTCCACTTT.

The chain employs TRBV15 and TRBJ2-1; 11 bases are a match to TRBD2. V was pared by 2 bases and J by 2 bases, with 5 bases of the junction left unmatched. This CDR3 region has 17 residues. Germline values: CDR1 LNHNV, CDR2 YYDKDF (reference sequence). The CDR3 is CATSRKGLAVTYNEQFF. In nucleotides, the CDR3 is TGTGCCACCAGCAGAAAGGGACTAGCGGTAACCTACAATGAGCAGTTCTTC.

The rearrangement joins TRBV19 to TRBJ2-2; a weak D match, TRBD2 (6 bases). Germline CDR1 is LNHDA and CDR2 is SQIVND (reference sequence). Between the trimmed V and J ends, which lost 5 bases and 5 bases, there was a span of 21 bases. The CDR3 runs 17 residues. The CDR3 region has the DNA TGTGCCAGTAGTTCTTGGCAGGGAGGTTTGCGTACCGGGGAGCTGTTTTTT. Its protein product is CASSSWQGGLRTGELFF.